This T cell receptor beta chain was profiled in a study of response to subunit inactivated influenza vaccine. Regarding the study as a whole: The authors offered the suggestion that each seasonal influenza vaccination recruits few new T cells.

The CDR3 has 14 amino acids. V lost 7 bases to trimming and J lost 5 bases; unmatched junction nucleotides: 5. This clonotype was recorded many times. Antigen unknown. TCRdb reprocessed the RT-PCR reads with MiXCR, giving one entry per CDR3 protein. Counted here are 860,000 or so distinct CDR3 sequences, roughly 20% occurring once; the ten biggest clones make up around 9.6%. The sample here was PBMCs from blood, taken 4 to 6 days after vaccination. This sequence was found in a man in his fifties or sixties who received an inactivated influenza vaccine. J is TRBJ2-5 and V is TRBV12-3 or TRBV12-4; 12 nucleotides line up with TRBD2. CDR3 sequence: CASTPGLAGETQYF. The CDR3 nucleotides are TGTGCCAGCACCCCGGGACTAGCGGGCGAGACCCAGTACTTC.